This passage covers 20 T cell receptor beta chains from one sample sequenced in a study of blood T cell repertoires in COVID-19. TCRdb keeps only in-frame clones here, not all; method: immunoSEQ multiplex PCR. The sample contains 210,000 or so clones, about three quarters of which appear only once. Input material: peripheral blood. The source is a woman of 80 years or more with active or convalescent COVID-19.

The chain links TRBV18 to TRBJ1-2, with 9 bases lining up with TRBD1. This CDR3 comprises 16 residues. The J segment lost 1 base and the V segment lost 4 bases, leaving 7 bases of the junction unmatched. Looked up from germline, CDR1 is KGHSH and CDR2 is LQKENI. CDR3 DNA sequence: TGTGCCAGCTCACTTACCGGGACAGGGAATAACTATGGCTACACCTTC. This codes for CASSLTGTGNNYGYTF. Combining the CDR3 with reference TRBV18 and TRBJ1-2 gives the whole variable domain NAGVMQNPRHLVRRRGQEARLRCSPMKGHSHVYWYRQLPEEGLKFMVYLQKENIIDESGMPKERFSAEFPKEGPSILRIQQVVRGDSAAYFCASSLTGTGNNYGYTFGSGTRLTVV.

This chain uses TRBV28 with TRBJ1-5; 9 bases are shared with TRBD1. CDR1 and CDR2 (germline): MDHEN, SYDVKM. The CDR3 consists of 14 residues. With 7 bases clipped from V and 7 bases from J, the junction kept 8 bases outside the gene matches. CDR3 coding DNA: TGTGCCAGCACCCTGGGACAGGGAGCGCAGCCCCAGCATTTT. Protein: CASTLGQGAQPQHF.

As DNA, the CDR3 is TGTGCCAGCATCCAACAGGTGAACACTGAAGCTTTCTTT. It encodes CASIQQVNTEAFF. The chain is built from TRBV7-9 and TRBJ1-1, with D perhaps TRBD1 (5 bases). V was pared by 7 bases and J by 0 bases, with 9 bases between. The CDR3 runs to 13 residues. Germline CDR1 reads SEHNR; CDR2 reads FQNEAQ (reference sequence). The full variable domain, its missing parts supplied by reference TRBV7-9 and TRBJ1-1, is DTGVSQNPRHKITKRGQNVTFRCDPISEHNRLYWYRQTLGQGPEFLTYFQNEAQLEKSRLLSDRFSAERPKGSFSTLEIQRTEQGDSAMYLCASIQQVNTEAFFGQGTRLTVV.

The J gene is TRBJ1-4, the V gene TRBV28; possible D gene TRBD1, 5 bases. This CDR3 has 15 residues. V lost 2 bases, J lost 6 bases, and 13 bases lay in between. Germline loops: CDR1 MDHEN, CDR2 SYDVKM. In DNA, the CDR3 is TGTGCCAGCAGTTTACAGGGTCTGCGCTATGAAAAACTGTTTTTT. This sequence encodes CASSLQGLRYEKLFF.

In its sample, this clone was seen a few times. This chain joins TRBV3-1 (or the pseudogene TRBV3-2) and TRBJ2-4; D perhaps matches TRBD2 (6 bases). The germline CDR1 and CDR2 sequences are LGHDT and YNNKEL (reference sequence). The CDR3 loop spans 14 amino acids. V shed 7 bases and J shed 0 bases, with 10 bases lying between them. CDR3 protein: CASTVGGAKNIQYF. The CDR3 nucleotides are TGTGCCAGCACCGTGGGGGGAGCCAAAAACATTCAGTACTTC.

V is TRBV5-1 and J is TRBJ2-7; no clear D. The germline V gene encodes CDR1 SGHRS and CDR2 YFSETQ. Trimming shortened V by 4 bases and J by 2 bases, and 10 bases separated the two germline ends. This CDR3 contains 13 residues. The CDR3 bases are TGCGCCAGCAGCCCAGGTCCGCCCTACGAGCAGTACTTC. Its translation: CASSPGPPYEQYF.

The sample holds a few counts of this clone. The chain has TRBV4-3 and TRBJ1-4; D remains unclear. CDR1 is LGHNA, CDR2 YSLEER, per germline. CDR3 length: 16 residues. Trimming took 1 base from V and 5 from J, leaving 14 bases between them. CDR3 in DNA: TGCGCCAGCAGCCAAGGCCCAGCGGGCTCAAATGAAAAACTGTTTTTT. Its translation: CASSQGPAGSNEKLFF.

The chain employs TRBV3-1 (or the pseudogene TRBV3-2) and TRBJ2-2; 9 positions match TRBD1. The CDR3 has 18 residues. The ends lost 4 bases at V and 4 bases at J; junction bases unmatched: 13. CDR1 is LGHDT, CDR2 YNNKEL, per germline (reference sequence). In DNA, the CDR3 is TGTGCCAGCAGCCCCTTTTCGGGACAGGGAGGTCGCACCGGGGAGCTGTTTTTT. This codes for CASSPFSGQGGRTGELFF.

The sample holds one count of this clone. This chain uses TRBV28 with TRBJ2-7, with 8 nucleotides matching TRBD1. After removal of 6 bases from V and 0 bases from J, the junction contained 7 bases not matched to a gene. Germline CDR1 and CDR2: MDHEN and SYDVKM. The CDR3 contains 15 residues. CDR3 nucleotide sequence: TGTGCCAGCAGGCCGGACAGGGCCTACTCCTACGAGCAGTACTTC. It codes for CASRPDRAYSYEQYF. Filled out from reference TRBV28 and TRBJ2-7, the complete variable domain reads DVKVTQSSRYLVKRTGEKVFLECVQDMDHENMFWYRQDPGLGLRLIYFSYDVKMKEKGDIPEGYSVSREKKERFSLILESASTNQTSMYLCASRPDRAYSYEQYFGPGTRLTVT.

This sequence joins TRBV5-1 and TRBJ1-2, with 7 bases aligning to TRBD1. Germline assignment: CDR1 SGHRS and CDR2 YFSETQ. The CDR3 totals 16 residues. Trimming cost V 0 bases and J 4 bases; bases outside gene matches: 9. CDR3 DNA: TGCGCCAGCAGCTTGGAACAGGGGCCTTACCTCTATGGCTACACCTTC. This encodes CASSLEQGPYLYGYTF.

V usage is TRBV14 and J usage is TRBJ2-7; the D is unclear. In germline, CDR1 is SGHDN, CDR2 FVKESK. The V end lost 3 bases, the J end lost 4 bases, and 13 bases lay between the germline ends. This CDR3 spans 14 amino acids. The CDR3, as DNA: TGTGCCAGCAGCCATTTTACCACATGGTACGAGCAGTACTTC. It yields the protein CASSHFTTWYEQYF.

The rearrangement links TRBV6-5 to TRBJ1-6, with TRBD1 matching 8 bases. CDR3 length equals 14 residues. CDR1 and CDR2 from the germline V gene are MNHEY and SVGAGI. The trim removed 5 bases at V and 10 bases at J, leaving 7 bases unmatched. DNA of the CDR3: TGTGCCAGCAGTACGGACAGGGCCCGGTCACCCCTCCACTTT. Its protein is CASSTDRARSPLHF.

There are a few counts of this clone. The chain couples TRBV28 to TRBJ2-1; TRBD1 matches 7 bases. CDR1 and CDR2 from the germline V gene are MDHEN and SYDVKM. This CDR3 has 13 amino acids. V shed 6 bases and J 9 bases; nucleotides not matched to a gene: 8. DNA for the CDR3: TGTGCCAGCAGGCAAGACAGGGTATCTGAGCAGTTCTTC. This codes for CASRQDRVSEQFF. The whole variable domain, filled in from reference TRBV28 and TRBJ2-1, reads DVKVTQSSRYLVKRTGEKVFLECVQDMDHENMFWYRQDPGLGLRLIYFSYDVKMKEKGDIPEGYSVSREKKERFSLILESASTNQTSMYLCASRQDRVSEQFFGPGTRLTVL.

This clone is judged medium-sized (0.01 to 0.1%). CDR3 residues: CASSPNKGSHEQYF. The CDR3 DNA reads TGTGCCAGCAGCCCGAATAAGGGGTCCCACGAGCAGTACTTC. The V and J genes are TRBV7-3 and TRBJ2-7, with a tentative D call TRBD1 (5 bases). This CDR3 is built from 14 residues. Germline CDR1 is SGHTA and CDR2 is FQGTGA. V was trimmed by 5 bases and J by 5 bases, leaving 16 bases between them.

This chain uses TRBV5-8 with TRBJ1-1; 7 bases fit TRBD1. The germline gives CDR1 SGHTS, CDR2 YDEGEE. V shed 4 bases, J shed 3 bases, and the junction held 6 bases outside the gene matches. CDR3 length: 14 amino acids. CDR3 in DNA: TGTGCCAGCAGCATATCAGGGGGGTACACTGAAGCTTTCTTT. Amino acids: CASSISGGYTEAFF.

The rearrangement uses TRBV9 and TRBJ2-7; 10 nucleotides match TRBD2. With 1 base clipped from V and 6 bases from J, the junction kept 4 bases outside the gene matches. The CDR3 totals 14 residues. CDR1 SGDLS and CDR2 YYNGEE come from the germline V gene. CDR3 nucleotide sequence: TGTGCCAGCAGCGTAAGCGGGGGGGTATCCGAGCAGTACTTC. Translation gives CASSVSGGVSEQYF.

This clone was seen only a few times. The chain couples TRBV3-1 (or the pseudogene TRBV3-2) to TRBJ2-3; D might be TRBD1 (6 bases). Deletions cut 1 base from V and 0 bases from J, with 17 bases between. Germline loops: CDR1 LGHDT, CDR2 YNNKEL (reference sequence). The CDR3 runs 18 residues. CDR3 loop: CASSQAELGGSSTDTQYF. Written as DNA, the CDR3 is TGTGCCAGCAGCCAAGCCGAATTAGGGGGTTCTAGCACAGATACGCAGTATTTT.

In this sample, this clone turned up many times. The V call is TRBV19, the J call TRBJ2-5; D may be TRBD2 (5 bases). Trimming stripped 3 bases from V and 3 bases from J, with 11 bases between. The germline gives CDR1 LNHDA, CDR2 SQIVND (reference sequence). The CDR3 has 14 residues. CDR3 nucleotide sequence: TGTGCCAGTAGTATGAGGGCAGGAAAAGAGACCCAGTACTTC. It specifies CASSMRAGKETQYF.

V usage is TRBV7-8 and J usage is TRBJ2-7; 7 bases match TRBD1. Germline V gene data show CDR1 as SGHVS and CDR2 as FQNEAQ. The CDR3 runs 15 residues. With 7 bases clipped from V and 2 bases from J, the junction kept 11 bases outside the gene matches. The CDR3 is CASTPRGLSPYEQYF. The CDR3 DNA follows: TGTGCCAGCACCCCCAGGGGGTTAAGCCCCTACGAGCAGTACTTC. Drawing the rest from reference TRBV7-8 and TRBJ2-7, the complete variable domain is GAGVSQSPRYKVAKRGQDVALRCDPISGHVSLFWYQQALGQGPEFLTYFQNEAQLDKSGLPSDRFFAERPEGSVSTLKIQRTQQEDSAVYLCASTPRGLSPYEQYFGPGTRLTVT.

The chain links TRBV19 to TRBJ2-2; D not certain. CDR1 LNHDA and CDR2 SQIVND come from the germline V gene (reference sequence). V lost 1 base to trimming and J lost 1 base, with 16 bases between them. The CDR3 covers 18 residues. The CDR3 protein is CASSIGFGLRVNTGELFF. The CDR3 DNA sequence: TGTGCCAGTAGTATAGGGTTTGGTCTACGGGTGAACACCGGGGAGCTGTTTTTT.